This T cell receptor beta chain was documented in a study of metastatic and nonmetastatic thyroid tumors. Looking at the study overall: The study looked at repertoires side by side in blood and in tumor or nodule tissue from malignant and benign thyroid patients.

Prior to thyroid surgery, none of the patients had received any treatment. In the authors' workflow: Variation in CDR3 across clinicopathological groups served as the basis for constructing a distant-metastasis classifier in papillary thyroid cancer. TCRdb re-clonotyped the PCR reads through MiXCR. The V and J calls follow TCRdb's processing rather than the paper's. The sample yields roughly 20,000 clones, around 34% seen once. Trimming at V came to 1 base and at J to 2 bases, leaving 14 bases not matched to a gene. The germline V gene encodes CDR1 SGHAT and CDR2 FQNNGV. The CDR3 extends over 18 amino acids.

This sequence was found in a female donor with papillary thyroid cancer or a benign thyroid nodule (not recorded which). Some clones in this sample may be carry-over from other donors' samples. The sample was tumor tissue. The chain uses TRBV11-2 and TRBJ2-7; 7 bases match TRBD2. Written as DNA, the CDR3 is TGTGCCAGCAGCTTAGTGGGTGGAGGGCGGGGGTCCGCCTACGAGCAGTACTTC. It is translated as CASSLVGGGRGSAYEQYF.